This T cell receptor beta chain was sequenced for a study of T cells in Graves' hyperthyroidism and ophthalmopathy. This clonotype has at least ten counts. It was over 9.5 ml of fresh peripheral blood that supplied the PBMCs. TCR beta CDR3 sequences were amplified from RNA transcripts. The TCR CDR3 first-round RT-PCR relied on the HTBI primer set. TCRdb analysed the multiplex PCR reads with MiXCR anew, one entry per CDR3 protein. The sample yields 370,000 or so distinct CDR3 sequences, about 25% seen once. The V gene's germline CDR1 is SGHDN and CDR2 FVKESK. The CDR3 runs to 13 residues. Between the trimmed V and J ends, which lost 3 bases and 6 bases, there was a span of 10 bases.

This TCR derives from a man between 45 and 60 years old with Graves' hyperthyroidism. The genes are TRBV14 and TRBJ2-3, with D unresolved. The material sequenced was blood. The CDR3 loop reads CASSQNLPDTQYF. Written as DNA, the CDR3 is TGTGCCAGCAGCCAGAACCTCCCGGATACGCAGTATTTT.